These T cell receptor beta chains were read from a single sample in a study of T cells in Graves' hyperthyroidism and ophthalmopathy. TCRdb called the multiplex PCR reads again in MiXCR, with one record for every CDR3 protein. Among 250,000 to 350,000 distinct CDR3 sequences, roughly 15% were seen once, and the ten largest hold around a third. Sequenced: blood. These receptors all stem from a man aged 30 to 39 with Graves' hyperthyroidism. Each CDR3 is given with its conserved first and last residue. The D gene is left open where the match is weak. Clone sizes are given selectively: once, few, many, or a class where the clone is expanded.

j_call d_call v_call clone_size cdr3_aa cdr3_nt
TRBJ2-7 TRBD1 TRBV6-5 many CASSYSGQASGTYEQYF TGTGCCAGCAGTTACTCAGGACAGGCATCCGGAACCTACGAGCAGTACTTC
TRBJ1-5 - TRBV30 many CAWRSLPHQPQHF TGTGCCTGGAGAAGTCTACCGCATCAGCCCCAGCATTTT
TRBJ2-7 - TRBV6-2/TRBV6-3 few CASSYSALQGDEQYF TGTGCCAGCAGTTATTCGGCCTTACAGGGAGACGAGCAGTACTTC
TRBJ2-1 - TRBV3-1 many CASSPRAIYNEQFF TGTGCCAGCAGCCCCCGGGCCATATACAATGAGCAGTTCTTC
TRBJ2-7 TRBD2 TRBV3-1 many CASSATSIGPYEQYF TGTGCCAGCAGTGCGACTAGCATCGGTCCCTACGAGCAGTACTTC
TRBJ2-7 - TRBV7-9 - CASSSTREQYF TGTGCCAGCAGCTCCACCCGGGAGCAGTACTTC
TRBJ2-7 - TRBV7-9 many CASSFLTEQYF TGTGCCAGCAGCTTTCTGACAGAGCAGTACTTC
TRBJ2-1 TRBD2 TRBV7-9 many CASSPLGRESVSEQFF TGTGCCAGCAGCCCCCTGGGGCGGGAGTCTGTAAGTGAGCAGTTCTTC
TRBJ2-3 - TRBV5-1 - CASSPESGASTDTQYF TGCGCCAGCAGCCCCGAGAGTGGCGCGAGCACAGATACGCAGTATTTT
TRBJ2-1 TRBD2 TRBV15 few CATSREMAGRVNEQFF TGTGCCACCAGCAGAGAAATGGCAGGGAGGGTCAATGAGCAGTTCTTC
TRBJ1-1 - TRBV7-9 few CASSRQLGALNTEAFF TGTGCCAGCAGCCGCCAATTAGGGGCCTTGAACACTGAAGCTTTCTTT
TRBJ1-5 - TRBV27 few CASSLAGVDQPQHF TGTGCCAGCAGTTTGGCCGGGGTCGATCAGCCCCAGCATTTT
TRBJ1-6 - TRBV2 - CASREGHVSYNSPLHF TGTGCCAGCAGGGAGGGGCATGTATCCTATAATTCACCCCTCCACTTT
TRBJ2-2 - TRBV7-3 few CASSSVGLSGELFF TGTGCCAGCAGCTCCGTGGGACTTTCCGGGGAGCTGTTTTTT
TRBJ2-7 - TRBV20-1 - CSAYSRDSSYEQYF TGCAGTGCCTATTCCCGGGACTCTTCCTACGAGCAGTACTTC
TRBJ2-3 TRBD2 TRBV5-1 many CATRPGTSGTDTQYF TGCGCCACCCGGCCCGGGACTAGCGGGACAGATACGCAGTATTTT
TRBJ2-2 - TRBV5-1 - CASSLDGPPGRELFF TGCGCCAGCAGCTTGGATGGCCCCCCCGGCCGGGAGCTGTTTTTT
TRBJ1-5 - TRBV12-5 - CASGMDTLGPQHF TGTGCTAGTGGTATGGACACCTTAGGGCCCCAGCATTTT
TRBJ2-5 TRBD1 TRBV12-3/TRBV12-4 - CASSPDRAQETQYF TGTGCCAGCAGCCCGGACAGGGCCCAAGAGACCCAGTACTTC
TRBJ2-5 TRBD1 TRBV3-1 - CASSQVPGGIAETQYF TGTGCCAGCAGCCAAGTCCCAGGGGGCATTGCGGAGACCCAGTACTTC
TRBJ1-5 - TRBV28 few CASPPPQHF TGTGCCAGCCCCCCGCCCCAGCATTTT
TRBJ2-7 - TRBV28 many CASSLTRSPGTRTYEQYF TGTGCCAGCAGTTTAACCCGGTCGCCCGGGACACGCACTTACGAGCAGTACTTC
TRBJ1-2 - TRBV30 many CAWTRGYYGYTF TGTGCCTGGACTAGGGGGTACTATGGCTACACCTTC
TRBJ2-7 - TRBV5-4 - CASSPGQSTYEQYF TGTGCCAGCAGCCCCGGACAGTCGACCTACGAGCAGTACTTC
TRBJ2-7 - TRBV3-1 many CASSQVGGASYEQYF TGTGCCAGCAGCCAAGTCGGCGGGGCTTCCTACGAGCAGTACTTC
TRBJ2-7 TRBD1 TRBV2 many CASSRDREVVDEQYF TGTGCCAGCAGCCGGGACAGGGAGGTTGTCGACGAGCAGTACTTC
TRBJ2-7 - TRBV6-2/TRBV6-3 many CASSWSVGPSYEQYF TGTGCCAGCAGTTGGTCAGTGGGTCCCTCCTACGAGCAGTACTTC
TRBJ2-1 - TRBV2 many CASKTDGTSSEQFF TGTGCCAGCAAGACGGATGGCACGAGTTCTGAGCAGTTCTTC
TRBJ2-1 - TRBV6-1 many CASSEEADTEQFF TGTGCCAGCAGTGAGGAAGCCGACACTGAGCAGTTCTTC
TRBJ2-2 - TRBV11-2 - CASSLFPVTGELFF TGTGCCAGCAGCTTATTCCCCGTCACCGGGGAGCTGTTTTTT
TRBJ2-1 TRBD2 TRBV27 many CASTGGDEQFF TGTGCCAGTACGGGAGGGGATGAGCAGTTCTTC
TRBJ2-2 TRBD2 TRBV12-3/TRBV12-4 many CASKGLAGSEELFF TGTGCCTCCAAGGGACTAGCGGGATCAGAGGAGCTGTTTTTT
TRBJ1-1 - TRBV3-1 many CASSQDLGAAEAFF TGTGCCAGCAGCCAAGATTTAGGGGCTGCTGAAGCTTTCTTT
TRBJ2-3 TRBD2 TRBV9 few CASSVESGDSTDTQYF TGTGCCAGCAGCGTAGAGAGCGGGGATAGCACAGATACGCAGTATTTT
TRBJ2-1 - TRBV11-2 many CASSPWEDLQFF TGTGCCAGCAGCCCCTGGGAGGACCTACAGTTCTTC
TRBJ1-1 - TRBV18 many CASSPDLGQPEAFF TGTGCCAGCTCACCTGACTTAGGACAGCCTGAAGCTTTCTTT
TRBJ2-7 - TRBV6-1 - CASSEALIGSYEQYF TGTGCCAGCAGTGAAGCGCTTATCGGCTCCTACGAGCAGTACTTC
TRBJ2-3 - TRBV27 few CASSPASALITDTQYF TGTGCCAGCAGTCCGGCTAGCGCACTAATCACAGATACGCAGTATTTT
TRBJ1-2 - TRBV6-5 many CASSYSTVSSYGYTF TGTGCCAGCAGTTACTCGACTGTATCGAGCTATGGCTACACCTTC
TRBJ2-1 - TRBV7-3 many CASSFGTGSYNEQFF TGTGCCAGCAGCTTTGGAACAGGGTCCTACAATGAGCAGTTCTTC
TRBJ2-3 TRBD1 TRBV12-3/TRBV12-4 few CASSPDRATDTQYF TGTGCCAGCAGTCCAGACAGGGCCACAGATACGCAGTATTTT
TRBJ2-7 - TRBV7-8 many CASSPNRAQNSYEQYF TGTGCCAGCAGCCCCAATCGGGCACAGAACTCCTACGAGCAGTACTTC
TRBJ1-2 TRBD1 TRBV28 few CASRTGVNYGYTF TGTGCCAGCAGGACAGGGGTCAACTATGGCTACACCTTC
TRBJ1-5 TRBD1 TRBV30 - CAWEPGQGSNQPQHF TGTGCCTGGGAGCCGGGACAGGGGAGCAATCAGCCCCAGCATTTT
TRBJ2-2 TRBD2 TRBV13 few CASSLRGVAGELFF TGTGCCAGCAGCCTACGGGGGGTTGCCGGGGAGCTGTTTTTT
TRBJ2-7 TRBD1 TRBV12-3/TRBV12-4 many CASGLGGTGGYEQYF TGTGCCAGCGGCCTAGGGGGGACAGGGGGGTACGAGCAGTACTTC
TRBJ1-2 TRBD1 TRBV12-3/TRBV12-4 - CASSKDRDGYTF TGTGCCAGCAGTAAAGACAGGGATGGCTACACCTTC
TRBJ1-5 - TRBV7-8 - CASSLDSRENQPQHF TGTGCCAGCAGCTTAGATTCCAGGGAAAATCAGCCCCAGCATTTT
TRBJ1-2 - TRBV28 many CASREGGSNYGYTF TGTGCCAGCAGAGAGGGGGGGAGTAACTATGGCTACACCTTC
TRBJ2-4 - TRBV11-2 - CASSFYICSAQAGGANIQYF -
TRBJ2-3 - TRBV11-3 many CASSPTTGLNTDTQYF TGTGCCAGCAGCCCCACCACGGGGTTAAACACAGATACGCAGTATTTT
TRBJ2-5 - TRBV7-2 many CASSQFTETQYF TGTGCCAGCAGCCAGTTTACGGAGACCCAGTACTTC
TRBJ2-1 - TRBV24-1 many CATSGDGTLNEQFF TGTGCCACCAGTGGGGATGGGACCCTCAATGAGCAGTTCTTC
TRBJ1-2 TRBD1 TRBV6-6 - CASSYSDPRQGNYGYTF TGTGCCAGCAGTTACTCAGACCCCCGACAGGGGAACTATGGCTACACCTTC
TRBJ2-1 TRBD2 TRBV20-1 few CSASRLAGSYNEQFF TGCAGTGCTAGTCGACTAGCGGGGTCCTACAATGAGCAGTTCTTC
TRBJ1-1 - TRBV7-8 many CASRRRWNTEAFF TGTGCCAGCAGACGACGCTGGAACACTGAAGCTTTCTTT
TRBJ2-7 TRBD1 TRBV11-2 few CASSSRDRVGSGEQYF TGTGCCAGCAGCTCTCGTGACAGGGTCGGCTCGGGGGAGCAGTACTTC
TRBJ2-1 TRBD2 TRBV2 many CASRTSGRSSYNEQFF TGTGCCAGCAGGACGAGCGGGAGGTCCTCCTACAATGAGCAGTTCTTC
TRBJ2-2 - TRBV5-1 - CASSLAGGSGTGELFF TGCGCCAGCAGCTTGGCCGGTGGGAGTGGCACCGGGGAGCTGTTTTTT
TRBJ2-7 TRBD1 TRBV6-2/TRBV6-3 few CASSSRGKSSYEQYF TGTGCCAGCAGTTCCAGGGGGAAGAGCTCCTACGAGCAGTACTTC